What follows describes a single T cell receptor beta chain. The data were produced by immunoSEQ multiplex PCR, yet TCRdb's version contains in-frame clones alone and is incomplete. Altogether some 150,000 clones are present, 91% being singletons, with the ten largest covering approximately 1.4%. This specimen comes from a study of control samples from healthy donors and cancer patients. The germline CDR1 and CDR2 sequences are MNHNY and SVGAGI (reference sequence). V lost 0 bases and J 0 bases, leaving 10 bases between the germline ends. There are 16 residues in the CDR3. Sample: blood. The receptor was isolated from a woman aged 30 to 39 in good health. This sequence joins TRBV6-6 and TRBJ2-3, with D possibly TRBD1 on 6 matching bases. The chain's CDR3 is CASSYSRGQSTDTQYF. The CDR3 region has the DNA TGTGCCAGCAGTTACTCGAGGGGACAAAGCACAGATACGCAGTATTTT.